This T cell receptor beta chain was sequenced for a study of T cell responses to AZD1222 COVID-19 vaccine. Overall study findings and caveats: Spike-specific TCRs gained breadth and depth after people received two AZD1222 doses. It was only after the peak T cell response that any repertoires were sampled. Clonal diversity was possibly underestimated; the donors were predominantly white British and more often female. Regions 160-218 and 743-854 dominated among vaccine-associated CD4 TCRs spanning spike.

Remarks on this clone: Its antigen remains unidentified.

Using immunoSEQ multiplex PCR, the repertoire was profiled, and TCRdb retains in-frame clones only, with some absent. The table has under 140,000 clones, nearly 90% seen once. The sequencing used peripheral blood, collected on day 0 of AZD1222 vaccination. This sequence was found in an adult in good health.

CDR3 nucleotide sequence: TGTGCCAGCAGCCCCAGAAGGGGTGGCACAGATACGCAGTATTTT. Protein: CASSPRRGGTDTQYF. This chain connects TRBV7-2 to TRBJ2-3; possibly TRBD1 for D (5 bases). Germline loops: CDR1 SGHTA, CDR2 FQGNSA. The CDR3 contains 15 residues. The ends were cut back, 5 bases at V and 1 base at J, with 13 bases in the middle.